Listed below are T cell receptor beta chains from one sample, sequenced in a study of blood T cell repertoires in COVID-19. Repertoires were generated with immunoSEQ multiplex PCR, while TCRdb's copy carries only in-frame clones and drops some. The top ten hold approximately 7.7% of the sample, which has some 20,000 clones, 90% to 95% seen once. The sequenced sample consisted of peripheral blood. These receptors all come from a human donor in a cohort sampled during active COVID-19. Both conserved end residues are part of each CDR3. A D gene is named only where the DNA matches it firmly. Rows may omit the clone size; those that give it use once, few, many or a size class.

j_gene,d_gene,abundance,v_gene,CDR3aa,CDR3nt
TRBJ2-7,.,.,TRBV15,CATSIGPGQSYEQYF,TGTGCCACCAGCATAGGCCCGGGACAATCCTACGAGCAGTACTTC
TRBJ2-1,.,.,TRBV15,CATSRRGYNEQFF,TGTGCCACCAGCAGAAGGGGTTACAATGAGCAGTTCTTC
TRBJ2-5,.,.,TRBV11-2,CASSPGTRSETQYF,TGTGCCAGCAGCCCTGGGACTCGAAGCGAGACCCAGTACTTC
TRBJ2-5,TRBD2,.,TRBV4-3,CASSQDRILRGGSWQETQYF,TGCGCCAGCAGCCAAGATAGGATTCTTCGGGGGGGCTCGTGGCAAGAGACCCAGTACTTC
TRBJ2-5,TRBD1,once,TRBV5-1,CASSLTGAQETQYF,TGCGCCAGCAGCCTGACAGGGGCCCAAGAGACCCAGTACTTC
TRBJ1-1,.,.,TRBV5-5,CASKQAPNTEAFF,TGTGCCAGTAAACAGGCGCCAAACACTGAAGCTTTCTTT
TRBJ1-5,.,.,TRBV19,CASTPRPGEFQPQHF,TGTGCCAGTACTCCGAGACCCGGGGAGTTTCAGCCCCAGCATTTT
TRBJ2-2,.,.,TRBV5-1,CASSLVEKNTGELFF,TGCGCCAGCAGCCTGGTCGAGAAGAACACCGGGGAGCTGTTTTTT
TRBJ1-2,.,.,TRBV11-2,CASSLAGSVPRGYTF,TGTGCCAGCAGCTTAGCAGGGTCCGTCCCGAGGGGCTACACCTTC
TRBJ1-2,TRBD1,.,TRBV11-3,CASSPPGTANNYGYTF,TGTGCCAGCAGCCCACCCGGGACAGCCAATAACTATGGCTACACCTTC
TRBJ1-5,TRBD1,few,TRBV4-2,CASSHVTGDQPQHF,TGTGCCAGCAGCCATGTAACAGGGGATCAGCCCCAGCATTTT
TRBJ2-7,.,.,TRBV11-1,CASSLGRGLEQYF,TGTGCCAGCAGCTTAGGGAGGGGTCTCGAGCAGTACTTC
TRBJ2-5,TRBD2,.,TRBV30,CAWRGMGGVGETQYF,TGTGCCTGGAGAGGGATGGGGGGGGTCGGAGAGACCCAGTACTTC
TRBJ1-4,.,.,TRBV27,CASGGGQINEKLFF,TGTGCCAGTGGGGGGGGGCAGATTAATGAAAAACTGTTTTTT
TRBJ2-7,TRBD2,few,TRBV5-5,CASSPFATSGGSYEQYF,TGTGCCAGCAGCCCCTTCGCCACTAGCGGGGGTTCCTACGAGCAGTACTTC
TRBJ2-3,.,.,TRBV6-4,CASSVGLNTDTQYF,TGTGCCAGCAGTGTGGGACTTAACACAGATACGCAGTATTTT
TRBJ2-3,TRBD2,.,TRBV4-2,CASRLAGGPLEDTQYF,TGTGCCAGCAGGCTAGCGGGAGGGCCTCTGGAGGATACGCAGTATTTT
TRBJ1-5,TRBD1,.,TRBV15,CATSLDRANQPQHF,TGTGCCACCAGCCTAGACAGGGCAAATCAGCCCCAGCATTTT
TRBJ2-7,TRBD2,.,TRBV30,CAWSGGSYEQYF,TGTGCCTGGAGTGGCGGGAGCTACGAGCAGTACTTC
TRBJ1-1,TRBD1,.,TRBV5-8,CASSLTGVNTEAFF,TGTGCCAGCAGCTTAACAGGGGTGAACACTGAAGCTTTCTTT
TRBJ2-7,.,.,TRBV7-8,CASSFRQDFSYEQYF,TGTGCCAGCAGCTTCAGGCAGGATTTTTCCTACGAGCAGTACTTC
TRBJ2-7,.,.,TRBV21-1,CASSKAMVVEQYF,TGTGCCAGCAGCAAAGCGATGGTAGTCGAGCAGTACTTC
TRBJ2-7,.,.,TRBV29-1,CSVRSGLSEQYF,TGCAGCGTTCGGTCGGGACTTAGCGAGCAGTACTTC
TRBJ2-5,.,once,TRBV18,CASSPTAADQYF,TGTGCCAGCTCACCAACAGCGGCGGACCAGTACTTC
TRBJ1-2,.,.,TRBV5-1,CASSFTPGNPGYTF,TGCGCCAGCAGCTTTACGCCAGGGAATCCTGGCTACACCTTC
TRBJ1-2,.,.,TRBV5-1,CASSLTKDGYTF,TGCGCCAGCAGCTTGACAAAAGATGGCTACACCTTC
TRBJ2-5,TRBD1,.,TRBV7-9,CASSQSRTGGETQYF,TGTGCCAGCAGCCAATCGAGGACAGGGGGGGAGACCCAGTACTTC
TRBJ1-3,.,.,TRBV11-3,CASQSGTGNTIYF,TGTGCCAGCCAATCGGGGACTGGAAACACCATATATTTT
TRBJ1-1,.,.,TRBV5-1,CASSLGMNTEAFF,TGCGCCAGCAGCCTCGGGATGAACACTGAAGCTTTCTTT
TRBJ1-6,TRBD1,.,TRBV5-4,CASSQTGNYNSPLHF,TGTGCCAGCAGTCAGACAGGGAACTATAATTCACCCCTCCACTTT
TRBJ2-5,TRBD2,.,TRBV7-3,CASSLTAGGPGETQYF,TGTGCCAGCAGCTTAACGGCGGGAGGGCCCGGGGAGACCCAGTACTTC
TRBJ2-3,TRBD2,.,TRBV7-6,CASSPLAGGLTDTQYF,TGTGCCAGCAGCCCCCTAGCGGGAGGTCTTACAGATACGCAGTATTTT
TRBJ1-4,.,.,TRBV5-3,CARSLDGPAGNEKLFF,TGTGCCAGAAGCTTGGACGGCCCTGCGGGTAATGAAAAACTGTTTTTT
TRBJ1-1,TRBD1,.,TRBV4-1,CASSRDRGGTEAFF,TGCGCCAGCAGCCGCGACAGGGGTGGAACTGAAGCTTTCTTT
TRBJ2-3,TRBD2,.,TRBV7-3,CASSGGLARTDTQYF,TGTGCCAGCAGCGGCGGACTAGCGCGTACAGATACGCAGTATTTT
TRBJ1-3,TRBD1,.,TRBV7-2,CASSWDSGNTIYF,TGTGCCAGCAGCTGGGACAGTGGAAACACCATATATTTT
TRBJ1-1,.,.,TRBV5-4,CASSLRQGPMNTEAFF,TGTGCCAGCAGCCTCAGGCAGGGGCCTATGAACACTGAAGCTTTCTTT
TRBJ2-1,TRBD2,.,TRBV7-3,CASSLAGRANEQFF,TGTGCCAGCAGCCTAGCGGGAAGAGCCAATGAGCAGTTCTTC
TRBJ1-2,.,.,TRBV18,CASSPEQGLYGYTF,TGTGCCAGCTCACCAGAGCAGGGTCTTTATGGCTACACCTTC
TRBJ2-2,TRBD2,.,TRBV6-6,CASSLAGAGTGELFF,TGTGCCAGCAGTTTAGCGGGAGCGGGCACCGGGGAGCTGTTTTTT
TRBJ2-1,.,once,TRBV11-2,CASSLTSGSHPNEQFF,TGTGCCAGCAGTTTAACATCCGGGAGCCACCCCAATGAGCAGTTCTTC
TRBJ2-1,TRBD2,.,TRBV3-1/TRBV3-2,CASSQPSGSVDEQFF,TGTGCCAGCAGCCAGCCTAGCGGGAGTGTTGATGAGCAGTTCTTC
TRBJ2-3,TRBD2,.,TRBV12-5,CASGLRGASGRVTDTQYF,TGTGCTAGTGGTTTGAGGGGGGCTAGCGGGAGGGTAACAGATACGCAGTATTTT
TRBJ1-1,TRBD1,.,TRBV2,CASMTDRGRTEAFF,TGTGCCAGCATGACGGACAGGGGTAGAACTGAAGCTTTCTTT
TRBJ2-7,TRBD1,.,TRBV10-3,CAIRTGQGAYEQYF,TGTGCCATCAGGACGGGACAGGGCGCCTACGAGCAGTACTTC
TRBJ1-5,TRBD1,.,TRBV4-3,CASSRRTGGNQPQHF,TGCGCCAGCAGCCGAAGGACAGGCGGGAATCAGCCCCAGCATTTT
TRBJ1-2,TRBD1,.,TRBV29-1,CSVRSGGRGQGYGYTF,TGCAGCGTGAGAAGTGGAGGCCGGGGACAGGGGTATGGCTACACCTTC